Below, 12 T cell receptor beta chains from the same sample are listed, as sequenced in a study of cytotoxic CD8 clonotypes in ibrutinib-treated CLL. This table comes from immunoSEQ multiplex PCR, and its TCRdb copy is limited to in-frame clones, with some not included. This sample yields 100,000 to 150,000 clones, of which approximately 85% are seen a single time; 2% to 2.5% belongs to the top ten. The sample here was PBMCs, taken after 24 months of ibrutinib treatment. The receptor source for this set is a human donor with chronic lymphocytic leukemia.

This clone appeared a few times. The CDR3: CASSTQPQGAYEQYF. The CDR3 DNA follows: TGTGCCAGTAGTACTCAGCCACAGGGGGCGTACGAGCAGTACTTC. V is TRBV19 and J is TRBJ2-7; 9 nucleotides align to TRBD1. V lost 4 bases to trimming and J lost 4 bases; unmatched junction nucleotides: 8. Germline V gene lookup returns CDR1 LNHDA and CDR2 SQIVND (reference sequence). The CDR3 runs to 15 residues.

The chain uses TRBV5-1 and TRBJ2-2; D is ambiguous. CDR3 length: 17 amino acids. V lost 2 bases and J 0 bases, leaving 14 bases between the germline ends. Germline values: CDR1 SGHRS, CDR2 YFSETQ. CDR3 sequence reads: CASSFSPDKANTGELFF. DNA for the CDR3: TGCGCCAGCAGCTTTTCTCCAGACAAAGCGAACACCGGGGAGCTGTTTTTT. The entire variable domain, with the rest obtained from reference TRBV5-1 and TRBJ2-2, is as follows: KAGVTQTPRYLIKTRGQQVTLSCSPISGHRSVSWYQQTPGQGLQFLFEYFSETQRNKGNFPGRFSGRQFSNSRSEMNVSTLELGDSALYLCASSFSPDKANTGELFFGEGSRLTVL.

The DNA for the CDR3 is TGTGCCAGCAGTTTATGGGAGGGACAGCGCACTGAAGCTTTCTTT. Translated: CASSLWEGQRTEAFF. This sequence joins TRBV28 and TRBJ1-1; TRBD1 matches 7 bases. The CDR3 covers 15 residues. Germline V lookup: CDR1 MDHEN, CDR2 SYDVKM. Trimming at V came to 0 bases and at J to 4 bases, leaving 5 bases not matched to a gene. The entire variable domain, with the rest obtained from reference TRBV28 and TRBJ1-1, is as follows: DVKVTQSSRYLVKRTGEKVFLECVQDMDHENMFWYRQDPGLGLRLIYFSYDVKMKEKGDIPEGYSVSREKKERFSLILESASTNQTSMYLCASSLWEGQRTEAFFGQGTRLTVV.

V gene TRBV27 combines with J gene TRBJ2-7; D is possibly TRBD1 (6 bases). The V and J ends lost 4 bases and 6 bases respectively, with 19 bases between them. Germline assignment: CDR1 MNHEY and CDR2 SMNVEV (reference sequence). CDR3 size: 15 residues. CDR3 protein: CASSYNPATGSEQYF. DNA of the CDR3: TGTGCCAGCAGTTACAACCCGGCTACAGGGAGCGAGCAGTACTTC.

This rearrangement joins TRBV9 to TRBJ2-7, with 9 bases lining up with TRBD1. Germline V gives CDR1 SGDLS, CDR2 YYNGEE. J was trimmed by 4 bases and V by 3 bases; bases with no gene match: 8. The CDR3 is made up of 15 amino acids. CDR3 in amino acids: CASSGGQGVWYEQYF. CDR3 coding DNA: TGTGCCAGCAGCGGGGGACAGGGAGTATGGTACGAGCAGTACTTC.

This clone has only one observation. The rearrangement links TRBV9 to TRBJ2-7; 8 bases map to TRBD1. V lost 1 base, J lost 6 bases, and 6 bases stayed unmatched. Germline V gene lookup returns CDR1 SGDLS and CDR2 YYNGEE. The CDR3 spans 14 residues. The CDR3: CASSVLDTGGEQYF. The DNA for the CDR3 is TGTGCCAGCAGCGTATTAGACACAGGGGGCGAGCAGTACTTC.

The chain couples TRBV13 to TRBJ2-5; 9 bases are a match to TRBD1. Per germline, CDR1 PRHDT and CDR2 FYEKMQ (reference sequence). J was trimmed by 3 bases and V by 6 bases; bases with no gene match: 5. The CDR3 runs to 14 residues. CDR3 protein: CASRRTGGEETQYF. The CDR3 DNA follows: TGTGCCAGCAGACGTACAGGGGGCGAAGAGACCCAGTACTTC.

The V and J genes are TRBV14 and TRBJ2-7; D unresolved. This CDR3 has 13 residues. Germline V gene sequence: CDR1 SGHDN, CDR2 FVKESK. Trimming removed 0 bases at V and 9 bases at J, with 12 bases between. CDR3 bases: TGTGCCAGCAGCCAAGATGGTCTTCCTATGCAGTACTTC. Its protein is CASSQDGLPMQYF.

The gene calls are TRBV7-9 and TRBJ1-6; D gene ambiguous. CDR1 is SEHNR, CDR2 FQNEAQ, per germline (reference sequence). This CDR3 region has 15 residues. V lost 2 bases and J lost 4, with 9 bases in between. The CDR3 loop is CASSLTTSYNSPLHF. The CDR3 DNA sequence: TGTGCCAGCAGCTTAACGACATCGTATAATTCACCCCTCCACTTT.

The genes are TRBV28 and TRBJ1-6; a possible D gene is TRBD1 (5 bases). CDR3 size: 17 residues. Trimming took off 7 bases at V and 0 bases at J, with 16 bases between the two ends. The V gene's germline CDR1 is MDHEN and CDR2 SYDVKM. CDR3 coding DNA: TGTGCCAGCAAAGTGGGACCTTTGAGCTCCTATAATTCACCCCTCCACTTT. Encoded protein: CASKVGPLSSYNSPLHF.

This clone showed up just once. The chain employs TRBV7-9 and TRBJ1-4; D might be TRBD1 (6 bases). Per the germline V gene, CDR1 is SEHNR and CDR2 is FQNEAQ (reference sequence). V was pared by 5 bases and J by 3 bases, with 16 bases between. The CDR3 covers 16 residues. Written as DNA, the CDR3 is TGTGCCAGCAGCCTAGAAAGTGGGGGCTCTAATGAAAAACTGTTTTTT. The encoded protein is CASSLESGGSNEKLFF.

The V gene is TRBV4-1, the J gene TRBJ2-2; 13 bases agree with TRBD2. CDR3 length: 16 amino acids. V trimming: 4 bases; J trimming: 5 bases; junction bases outside the gene matches: 4. Germline V gene sequence: CDR1 MGHRA, CDR2 YSYEKL. This CDR3 reads CASSPGGLAGTGELFF. DNA of the CDR3: TGCGCCAGCAGCCCAGGGGGACTAGCGGGGACCGGGGAGCTGTTTTTT.